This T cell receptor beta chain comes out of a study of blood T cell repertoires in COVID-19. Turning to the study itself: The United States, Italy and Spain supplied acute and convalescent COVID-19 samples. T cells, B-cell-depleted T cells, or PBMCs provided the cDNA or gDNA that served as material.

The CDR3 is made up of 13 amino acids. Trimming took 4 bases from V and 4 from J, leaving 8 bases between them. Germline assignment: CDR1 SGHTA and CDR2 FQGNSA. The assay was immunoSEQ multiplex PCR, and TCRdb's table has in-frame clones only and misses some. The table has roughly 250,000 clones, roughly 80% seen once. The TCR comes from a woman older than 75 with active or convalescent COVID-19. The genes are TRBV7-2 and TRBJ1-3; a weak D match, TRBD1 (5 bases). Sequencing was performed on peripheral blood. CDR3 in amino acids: CASSSRQGNTIYF. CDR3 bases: TGTGCCAGCAGCTCGAGACAGGGAAACACCATATATTTT.